The source of this T cell receptor beta chain is a study of early T cells in non-severe SARS-CoV-2 infection. Turning to the study itself: RNA in bulk from unsorted whole blood was sequenced, and chains were unpaired.

Study results and limitations: CD4 and private specificities were missed by VDJdb matching, which favored anti-spike CD8 responses.

Attachment of unique molecular identifiers to individual cDNA molecules was performed. TCRdb independently ran MiXCR on the 5' RACE reads; one entry per CDR3 protein. The sample holds 50,000 to 70,000 distinct CDR3 sequences, about 12% seen once. This clonotype was counted many times. No antigen is known for it. The CDR3 consists of 14 residues. CDR1 and CDR2 from the germline V gene are SGHTA and FQGNSA. The sequence was collected from an adult who was a healthcare worker with PCR-confirmed SARS-CoV-2 infection or an uninfected control (not recorded which). The rearrangement uses TRBV7-2 and TRBJ1-1, with D hard to call. The specimen was whole blood. Here the CDR3 DNA reads TGTGCAGGCCGGATAGGGATCACGAACACTGAAGCTTTCTTT. It encodes CAGRIGITNTEAFF.